These 26 T cell receptor beta chains came from one sample sequenced in a study of cytomegalovirus exposure and HLA in healthy donors. Some clones are missing from TCRdb's copy, which holds only in-frame ones; the method was immunoSEQ multiplex PCR. The sample lists about 82,000 clones; 93% were seen once. The sequenced sample was PBMCs. Receptors were obtained from a man between 18 and 35 years old in good health and CMV-seronegative.

This clone has a single count. J is TRBJ2-7 and V is TRBV18; 8 bases match TRBD1. This CDR3 comprises 13 residues. Germline V CDR1 and CDR2: KGHSH, LQKENI. V shed 4 bases, J shed 5 bases, and the junction held 4 bases outside the gene matches. The CDR3: CASSLRQGNEQYF. For the CDR3, the DNA is TGTGCCAGCTCACTTAGACAGGGGAACGAGCAGTACTTC. Drawing the rest from reference TRBV18 and TRBJ2-7, the complete variable domain is NAGVMQNPRHLVRRRGQEARLRCSPMKGHSHVYWYRQLPEEGLKFMVYLQKENIIDESGMPKERFSAEFPKEGPSILRIQQVVRGDSAAYFCASSLRQGNEQYFGPGTRLTVT.

The CDR3 sequence is CASSQGLRGFGSYNEQFF. Written as DNA, the CDR3 is TGCGCCAGCAGCCAAGGACTTAGGGGCTTCGGCTCCTACAATGAGCAGTTCTTC. The chain recombines TRBV4-1 with TRBJ2-1; weak D call: TRBD1 (5 bases). Germline assignment: CDR1 MGHRA and CDR2 YSYEKL. The CDR3 spans 18 residues. V was shortened by 1 base and J by 0 bases, with 16 bases between the two germline ends.

The genes are TRBV18 and TRBJ1-1; no definite D call. Per germline, CDR1 KGHSH and CDR2 LQKENI. CDR3 length: 16 amino acids. V gave up 0 bases and J gave up 3 bases, with 14 bases separating them. The chain's CDR3 is CASSPPNGIGDTEAFF. CDR3 DNA sequence: TGTGCCAGCTCACCACCAAACGGGATTGGGGACACTGAAGCTTTCTTT.

This chain uses TRBV5-6 with TRBJ1-2, with 9 bases identical to TRBD1. This CDR3 contains 15 residues. V was clipped by 0 bases and J by 7 bases; unmatched bases: 7. Germline-derived CDR1 and CDR2 are SGHDT and YYEEEE. CDR3 loop: CASSLVRQGVGGYTF. The CDR3, as DNA: TGTGCCAGCAGCTTGGTTCGACAGGGGGTAGGTGGCTACACCTTC.

The chain combines TRBV30 with TRBJ1-1; a possible D gene is TRBD1 (5 bases). Germline CDR1 GTSNPN, CDR2 SVGIG (reference sequence). V lost 2 bases, J lost 11 bases, and 24 bases lay in between. The CDR3 runs to 15 residues. CDR3 in amino acids: CAWSFYSFLGRAAFF. The CDR3 DNA is TGTGCCTGGAGTTTTTACAGTTTTTTGGGGCGTGCGGCTTTCTTT.

V usage is TRBV9 and J usage is TRBJ2-3, with 7 bases lining up with TRBD1. The CDR3 length is 14 residues. CDR1 and CDR2 (germline): SGDLS, YYNGEE. Losses at the gene ends were 6 bases for V and 2 bases for J; bases not matched to a gene: 6. Here the CDR3 DNA reads TGTGCCAGCATGAGGGGGACAGACACAGATACGCAGTATTTT. Translated: CASMRGTDTDTQYF.

The chain combines TRBV6-1 with TRBJ1-5; 9 positions match TRBD1. The CDR3 totals 15 residues. Unmatched junction bases numbered 10, after V lost 7 bases and J lost 6 bases. Germline CDR1 reads MNHNS; CDR2 reads SASEGT. The CDR3 loop is CASIDLTGGFQPQHF. DNA of the CDR3: TGTGCCAGCATCGACCTGACAGGGGGTTTTCAGCCCCAGCATTTT.

The CDR3 spells CASSPLGTTYNEQFF. The CDR3 DNA reads TGTGCCAGCAGCCCCCTCGGGACTACCTACAATGAGCAGTTCTTC. This rearrangement joins TRBV11-3 to TRBJ2-1, with 7 bases identical to TRBD2. The CDR3 is 15 amino acids. Germline V lookup: CDR1 SGHNT, CDR2 YENEEA. V lost 5 bases and J lost 2; bases outside the gene matches: 6.

This chain links TRBV30 with TRBJ2-2; 7 nucleotides line up with TRBD1. The CDR3 is 12 amino acids. Trimming took 5 bases from V and 5 from J; bases not matched to a gene: 2. The V gene's germline CDR1 is GTSNPN and CDR2 SVGIG (reference sequence). Here the CDR3 reads CAWGGQTGELFF. CDR3 nucleotide sequence: TGTGCCTGGGGGGGACAGACCGGGGAGCTGTTTTTT.

The chain employs TRBV10-3 and TRBJ1-2, with TRBD1 matching 7 bases. CDR1 is ENHRY, CDR2 SYGVKD, per germline. V lost 8 bases to trimming and J lost 5 bases; unmatched junction nucleotides: 8. The CDR3 is made up of 13 amino acids. As DNA, the CDR3 is TGTGCCATCCGGGGGACAGTGGGTTATGGCTACACCTTC. It encodes CAIRGTVGYGYTF.

The V call is TRBV7-2, the J call TRBJ1-5; D gene unclear. Germline CDR1 is SGHTA and CDR2 is FQGNSA. V lost 5 bases and J lost 3, with 8 bases in between. The CDR3 is 13 amino acids. The CDR3: CASSRQANQPQHF. CDR3 coding DNA: TGTGCCAGCAGCAGACAAGCCAATCAGCCCCAGCATTTT.

The chain joins TRBV5-1 to TRBJ2-1; TRBD2 matches 16 bases. This CDR3 has 15 amino acids. CDR1 SGHRS and CDR2 YFSETQ come from the germline V gene. Trimming at V came to 5 bases and at J to 15 bases, leaving 11 bases not matched to a gene. The CDR3 region is CASRETGLAGGGRFF. The CDR3 bases are TGCGCCAGCAGAGAAACGGGACTAGCGGGAGGGGGCCGGTTCTTC.

The chain links TRBV4-3 to TRBJ2-1; the match to TRBD1 covers 7 bases. Germline V CDR1 and CDR2: LGHNA, YSLEER. This CDR3 has 17 residues. Trimming cost V 0 bases and J 0 bases; bases outside gene matches: 5. In DNA form, the CDR3 reads TGCGCCAGCAGCCAAGAATTACAGGGGTTCTCCTACAATGAGCAGTTCTTC. The encoded protein is CASSQELQGFSYNEQFF.

The count of this clone is one. V and J are TRBV15 and TRBJ1-2; D is ambiguous. The length of the CDR3 is 15 residues. V dropped 1 base and J dropped 6 bases, with 15 bases sitting between them. Per germline, CDR1 LNHNV and CDR2 YYDKDF (reference sequence). The chain's CDR3 is CATSRVVGVGNGYTF. The CDR3 nucleotides read TGTGCCACCAGCAGAGTGGTCGGGGTGGGTAATGGCTACACCTTC.

V usage is TRBV4-1 and J usage is TRBJ2-7, with 13 positions matching TRBD2. This CDR3 comprises 18 residues. J gave up 3 bases and V 0 bases, and 8 bases lay outside the gene matches. The germline V gene encodes CDR1 MGHRA and CDR2 YSYEKL. The CDR3 nucleotides read TGCGCCAGCAGCCAAGAGAGACTAGCGGGGGGTGCGAACTACGAGCAGTACTTC. It specifies CASSQERLAGGANYEQYF.

The chain links TRBV4-1 to TRBJ1-6; 7 bases fit TRBD1. The CDR3 length is 18 residues. Per germline, CDR1 MGHRA and CDR2 YSYEKL. The trim removed 1 base at V and 10 bases at J, leaving 16 bases unmatched. CDR3 residues: CASSQVEGGGSLRSPLHF. The CDR3 DNA follows: TGCGCCAGCAGCCAAGTAGAAGGGGGCGGGTCATTAAGGTCACCCCTCCACTTT.

The chain joins TRBV7-2 to TRBJ2-3; no firm D call. Trimming removed 2 bases from V and 7 bases from J, with 4 bases in between. CDR3 size: 11 residues. CDR1 and CDR2 (germline): SGHTA, FQGNSA. The CDR3 nucleotides read TGTGCCAGCAGCTTACCAAATACGCAGTATTTT. Amino acid sequence: CASSLPNTQYF.

The chain employs TRBV6-5 and TRBJ1-6, with 7 nucleotides matching TRBD1. There are 15 residues in the CDR3. CDR1 is MNHEY, CDR2 SVGAGI, per germline. The V and J ends lost 7 bases and 0 bases, in that order; junction bases with no gene match: 3. CDR3 in amino acids: CASTRDSSYNSPLHF. DNA of the CDR3: TGTGCCAGCACGAGGGACAGCTCCTATAATTCACCCCTCCACTTT.

The chain recombines TRBV4-1 with TRBJ1-2; D is uncertain. CDR3 length: 16 amino acids. Germline V lookup: CDR1 MGHRA, CDR2 YSYEKL. V was shortened by 3 bases and J by 4 bases, with 18 bases between the two germline ends. This CDR3 reads CASSQDPPGSFYGYTF. CDR3 DNA: TGCGCCAGCAGCCAGGACCCTCCGGGATCCTTCTATGGCTACACCTTC.

This chain connects TRBV20-1 to TRBJ1-1, with D perhaps TRBD1 (6 bases). The CDR3 consists of 11 residues. Between the trimmed V and J ends, which lost 3 bases and 6 bases, there was a span of 8 bases. Germline CDR1 DFQATT, CDR2 SNEGSKA (reference sequence). The CDR3 loop is CSARGASEAFF. The CDR3 coding sequence is TGCAGTGCTAGGGGGGCCTCTGAAGCTTTCTTT.

This chain links TRBV27 with TRBJ2-5, with 7 positions matching TRBD1. Germline V gene lookup returns CDR1 MNHEY and CDR2 SMNVEV (reference sequence). There are 16 residues in the CDR3. Trimming cost V 5 bases and J 0 bases; bases outside gene matches: 9. CDR3 sequence reads: CASSPYRGLYQETQYF. The CDR3 region has the DNA TGTGCCAGCAGTCCGTATAGGGGGCTCTACCAAGAGACCCAGTACTTC.

The chain carries TRBV4-2 and TRBJ2-4; tentatively, D is TRBD1 (5 bases). Germline CDR1 is LGHNA and CDR2 is YNFKEQ. The ends were cut back, 1 base at V and 7 bases at J, with 14 bases in the middle. The CDR3 is 15 amino acids. CDR3 in DNA: TGTGCCAGCAGCCAAGTAATAGGGGTCACGAACATTCAGTACTTC. Translating gives CASSQVIGVTNIQYF.

The chain has TRBV4-3 and TRBJ2-6; 7 positions match TRBD2. This CDR3 region has 16 residues. Looked up from germline, CDR1 is LGHNA and CDR2 is YSLEER. The ends lost 4 bases at V and 2 bases at J; junction bases unmatched: 5. DNA of the CDR3: TGCGCCAGCAGCCCCCCTCGGGGGGCTGGGGCCAACGTCCTGACTTTC. The encoded protein is CASSPPRGAGANVLTF.

The chain employs TRBV5-6 and TRBJ1-4; D is unresolved. The CDR3 totals 13 residues. Germline V gene data show CDR1 as SGHDT and CDR2 as YYEEEE. Trimming removed 0 bases from V and 11 bases from J, with 11 bases in between. Here the CDR3 reads CASSLAGGGKLFF. The CDR3 nucleotides are TGTGCCAGCAGCTTGGCCGGAGGAGGCAAACTGTTTTTT. The whole variable domain, filled in from reference TRBV5-6 and TRBJ1-4, reads DAGVTQSPTHLIKTRGQQVTLRCSPKSGHDTVSWYQQALGQGPQFIFQYYEEEERQRGNFPDRFSGHQFPNYSSELNVNALLLGDSALYLCASSLAGGGKLFFGSGTQLSVL.

This chain connects TRBV5-4 to TRBJ2-5, with a tentative D call TRBD2 (6 bases). With 4 bases removed from V and 0 bases from J, the gap between germline ends came to 7 bases. Per the germline V gene, CDR1 is SGHNT and CDR2 is YYREEE (reference sequence). This CDR3 spans 13 amino acids. In DNA form, the CDR3 reads TGTGCCAGCAGCCGGGACTACCAAGAGACCCAGTACTTC. Translating gives CASSRDYQETQYF.

The chain couples TRBV4-1 to TRBJ1-1, with D perhaps TRBD1 (6 bases). Per the germline V gene, CDR1 is MGHRA and CDR2 is YSYEKL. The CDR3 consists of 18 residues. Deletions cut 0 bases from V and 5 bases from J, with 22 bases between. CDR3 nucleotide sequence: TGCGCCAGCAGCCAAGATCGGAGGGGGGGCCGCGGAGGAACTGAAGCTTTCTTT. This translates into CASSQDRRGGRGGTEAFF.